This T cell receptor (beta chain) was sequenced in a study of blood T cell repertoires in COVID-19. Study at large: Spain, Italy and the United States supplied samples that represented acute and convalescent COVID-19.

Across about 22 US areas, participants ranged in age from about 18 to 100 years. Self-reported history from a screening survey and questionnaire set each donor's cohort. Method: immunoSEQ multiplex PCR; TCRdb's copy keeps in-frame clones and lacks some. The table records 250,000 to 400,000 clones, around nine tenths of them present only once. CDR3 length equals 15 residues. J gave up 4 bases and V 5 bases, and 7 bases lay outside the gene matches. The germline gives CDR1 SGHRS, CDR2 YFSETQ. The origin of this receptor is a man in his sixties who had recovered from COVID-19. Sequencing was done on a sample of PBMCs or T cells enriched from blood (not recorded which). This sequence joins TRBV5-1 and TRBJ2-1, with 9 bases identical to TRBD1. CDR3 residues: CASRETGTGYNEQFF. The CDR3 DNA reads TGCGCCAGCAGGGAAACCGGGACAGGGTACAATGAGCAGTTCTTC.